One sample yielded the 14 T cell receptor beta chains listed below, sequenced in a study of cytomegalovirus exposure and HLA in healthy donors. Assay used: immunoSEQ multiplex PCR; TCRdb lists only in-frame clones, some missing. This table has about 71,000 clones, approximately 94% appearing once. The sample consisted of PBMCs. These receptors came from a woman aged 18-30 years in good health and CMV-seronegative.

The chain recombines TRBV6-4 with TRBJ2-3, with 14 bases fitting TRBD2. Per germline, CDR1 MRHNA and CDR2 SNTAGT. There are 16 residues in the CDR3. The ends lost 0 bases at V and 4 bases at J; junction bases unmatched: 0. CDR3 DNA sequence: TGTGCCAGCAGTGACTCGACTAGCGGGGGGGCAGATACGCAGTATTTT. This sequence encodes CASSDSTSGGADTQYF.

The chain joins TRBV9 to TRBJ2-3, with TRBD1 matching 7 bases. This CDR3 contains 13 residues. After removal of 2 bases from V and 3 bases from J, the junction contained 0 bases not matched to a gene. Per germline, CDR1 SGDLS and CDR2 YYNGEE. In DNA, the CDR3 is TGTGCCAGCAGCGTGACAGGGACAGATACGCAGTATTTT. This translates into CASSVTGTDTQYF. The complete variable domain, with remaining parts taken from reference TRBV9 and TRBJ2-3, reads DSGVTQTPKHLITATGQRVTLRCSPRSGDLSVYWYQQSLDQGLQFLIQYYNGEERAKGNILERFSAQQFPDLHSELNLSSLELGDSALYFCASSVTGTDTQYFGPGTRLTVL.

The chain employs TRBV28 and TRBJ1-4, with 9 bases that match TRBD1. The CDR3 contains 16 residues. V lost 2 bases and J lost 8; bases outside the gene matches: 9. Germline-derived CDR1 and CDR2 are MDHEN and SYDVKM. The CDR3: CASSLPAQGAEEKLFF. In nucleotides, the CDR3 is TGTGCCAGCAGTTTACCCGCACAGGGGGCTGAGGAAAAACTGTTTTTT.

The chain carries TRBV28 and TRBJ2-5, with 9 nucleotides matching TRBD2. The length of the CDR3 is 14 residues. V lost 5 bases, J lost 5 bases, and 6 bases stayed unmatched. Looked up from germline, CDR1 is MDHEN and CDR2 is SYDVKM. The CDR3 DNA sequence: TGTGCCAGCAGTGTGACTAGCGGAATCGAGACCCAGTACTTC. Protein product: CASSVTSGIETQYF.

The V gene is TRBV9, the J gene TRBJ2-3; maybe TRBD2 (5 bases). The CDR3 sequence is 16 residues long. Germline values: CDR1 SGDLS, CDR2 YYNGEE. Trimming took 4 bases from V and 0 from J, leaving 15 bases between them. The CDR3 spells CASSPENSGSTDTQYF. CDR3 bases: TGTGCCAGCAGCCCAGAAAATTCGGGGAGCACAGATACGCAGTATTTT.

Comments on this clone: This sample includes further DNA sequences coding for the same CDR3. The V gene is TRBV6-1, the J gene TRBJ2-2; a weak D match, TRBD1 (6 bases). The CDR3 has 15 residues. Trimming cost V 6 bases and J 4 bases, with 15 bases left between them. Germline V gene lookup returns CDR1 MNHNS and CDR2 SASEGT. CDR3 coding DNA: TGTGCCAGCAGATCAGAACAGGGTGTCACCGGGGAGCTGTTTTTT. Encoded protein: CASRSEQGVTGELFF.

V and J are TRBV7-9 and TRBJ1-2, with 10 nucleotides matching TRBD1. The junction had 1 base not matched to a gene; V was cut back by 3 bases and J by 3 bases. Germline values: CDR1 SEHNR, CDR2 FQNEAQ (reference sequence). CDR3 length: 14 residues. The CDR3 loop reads CASSFGQGDYGYTF. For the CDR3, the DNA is TGTGCCAGCAGCTTCGGACAGGGGGACTATGGCTACACCTTC.

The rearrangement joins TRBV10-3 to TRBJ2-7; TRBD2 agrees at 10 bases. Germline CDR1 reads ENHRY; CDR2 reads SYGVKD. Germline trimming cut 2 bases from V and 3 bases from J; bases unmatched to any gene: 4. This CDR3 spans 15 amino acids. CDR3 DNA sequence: TGTGCCATCAGTGAGGGAGCGGGAGGGTACTACGAGCAGTACTTC. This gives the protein CAISEGAGGYYEQYF.

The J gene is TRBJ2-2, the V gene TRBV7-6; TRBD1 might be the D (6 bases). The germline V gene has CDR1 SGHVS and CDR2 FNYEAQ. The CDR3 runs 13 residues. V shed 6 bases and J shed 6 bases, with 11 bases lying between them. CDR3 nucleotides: TGTGCCAGCAGTCTAACAGGGTCCGGGGAGCTGTTTTTT. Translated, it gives CASSLTGSGELFF. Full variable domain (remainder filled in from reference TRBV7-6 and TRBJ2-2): GAGVSQSPRYKVTKRGQDVALRCDPISGHVSLYWYRQALGQGPEFLTYFNYEAQQDKSGLPNDRFSAERPEGSISTLTIQRTEQRDSAMYRCASSLTGSGELFFGEGSRLTVL.

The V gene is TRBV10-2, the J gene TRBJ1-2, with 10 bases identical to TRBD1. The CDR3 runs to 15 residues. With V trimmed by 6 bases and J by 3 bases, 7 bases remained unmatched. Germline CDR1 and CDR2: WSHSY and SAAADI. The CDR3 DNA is TGCGCCAGCAGAGCTGGACAGGGGGTCTACTATGGCTACACCTTC. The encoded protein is CASRAGQGVYYGYTF.

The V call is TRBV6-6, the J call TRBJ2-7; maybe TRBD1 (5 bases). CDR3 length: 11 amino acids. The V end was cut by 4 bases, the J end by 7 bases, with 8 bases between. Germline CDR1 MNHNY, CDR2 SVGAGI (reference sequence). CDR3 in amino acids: CASSLGEEQYF. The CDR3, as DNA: TGTGCCAGCAGTTTAGGGGAAGAGCAGTACTTC.

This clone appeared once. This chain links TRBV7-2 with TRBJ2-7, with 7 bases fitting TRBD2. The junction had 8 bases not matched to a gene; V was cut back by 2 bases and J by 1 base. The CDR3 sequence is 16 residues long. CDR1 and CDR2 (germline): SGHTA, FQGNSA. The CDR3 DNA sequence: TGTGCCAGCAGCTTAATCTCCGGGAGGACTTCCTACGAGCAGTACTTC. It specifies CASSLISGRTSYEQYF.

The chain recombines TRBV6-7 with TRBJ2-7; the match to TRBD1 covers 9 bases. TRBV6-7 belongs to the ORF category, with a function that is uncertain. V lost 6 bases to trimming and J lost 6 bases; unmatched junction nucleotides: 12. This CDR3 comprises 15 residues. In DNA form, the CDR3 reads TGTGCCAGCAGCTGCACCGGGACAGGGACCCCCGAGCAGTACTTC. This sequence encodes CASSCTGTGTPEQYF.

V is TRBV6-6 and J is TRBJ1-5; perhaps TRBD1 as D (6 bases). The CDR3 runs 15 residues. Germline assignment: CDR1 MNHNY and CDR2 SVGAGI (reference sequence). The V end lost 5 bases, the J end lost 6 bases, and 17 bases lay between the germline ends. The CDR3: CASSLKGVVAQPQHF. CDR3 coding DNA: TGTGCCAGCAGTCTCAAGGGGGTAGTCGCTCAGCCCCAGCATTTT.